This section outlines one T cell receptor beta chain sequence together with its context. J gave up 3 bases and V 2 bases, and 12 bases lay outside the gene matches. The CDR3 extends over 18 amino acids. The germline V gene encodes CDR1 WSHSY and CDR2 SAAADI. This entry belongs to a study of T cells in Graves' hyperthyroidism and ophthalmopathy. Clinical symptoms, serum thyroxine, TRAb, thyroid ultrasound and orbital computed tomography informed diagnoses. Amplification of TCR beta CDR3 regions used RNA as the template. Primed by the HTBI set, a first-round RT-PCR was run on the TCR CDR3. Via MiXCR, TCRdb re-called the multiplex PCR reads, giving one row per CDR3 protein. The table has nearly 750,000 distinct CDR3 sequences, just over 35% seen once; the top ten hold roughly 30%.

This sequence joins TRBV10-2 and TRBJ2-7, with 11 bases identical to TRBD2. The sequenced sample was blood. The clonotype was recovered from a middle-aged woman with Graves' hyperthyroidism. This CDR3 is CASSERGLAAPPFYEQYF. In DNA form, the CDR3 reads TGCGCCAGCAGTGAGCGGGGACTAGCGGCCCCCCCGTTCTACGAGCAGTACTTC.